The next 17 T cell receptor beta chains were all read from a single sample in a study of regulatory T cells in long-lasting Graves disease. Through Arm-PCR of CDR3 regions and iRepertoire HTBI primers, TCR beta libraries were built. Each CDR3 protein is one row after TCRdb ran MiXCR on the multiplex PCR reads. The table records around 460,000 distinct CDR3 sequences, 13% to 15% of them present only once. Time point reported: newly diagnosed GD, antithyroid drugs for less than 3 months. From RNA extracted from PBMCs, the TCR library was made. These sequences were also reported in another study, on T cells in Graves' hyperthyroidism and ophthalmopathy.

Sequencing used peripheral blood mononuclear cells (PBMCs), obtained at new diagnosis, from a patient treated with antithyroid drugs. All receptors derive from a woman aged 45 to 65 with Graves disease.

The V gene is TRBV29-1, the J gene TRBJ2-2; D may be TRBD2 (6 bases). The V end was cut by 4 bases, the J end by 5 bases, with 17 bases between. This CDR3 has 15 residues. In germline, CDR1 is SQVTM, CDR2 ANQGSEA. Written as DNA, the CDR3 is TGCAGCGTTGTGGGAGGAGGAGAGAGAACCGGGGAGCTGTTTTTT. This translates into CSVVGGGERTGELFF.

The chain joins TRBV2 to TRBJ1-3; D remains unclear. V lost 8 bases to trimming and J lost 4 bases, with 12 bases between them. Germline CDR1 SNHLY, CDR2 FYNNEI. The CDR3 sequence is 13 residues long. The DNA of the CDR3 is TGTGCCAGCGGGGAAGGGCGAGGAAACACCATATATTTT. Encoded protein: CASGEGRGNTIYF.

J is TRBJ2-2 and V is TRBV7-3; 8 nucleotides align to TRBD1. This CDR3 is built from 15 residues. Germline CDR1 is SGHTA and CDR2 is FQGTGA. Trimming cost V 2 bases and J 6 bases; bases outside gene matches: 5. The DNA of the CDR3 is TGTGCCAGCAGCTTACAGTCAGGGGGCTCCGGGGAGCTGTTTTTT. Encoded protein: CASSLQSGGSGELFF.

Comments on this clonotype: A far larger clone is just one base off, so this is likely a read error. CDR3 sequence: CASSSPVTGNSYEQYF. The CDR3 DNA reads TGTGCCAGCAGTTCACCGGTGACAGGGAACTCCTACGAGCAGTACTTC. The V and J genes are TRBV6-5 and TRBJ2-7; 7 nucleotides match TRBD1. Germline CDR1 MNHEY, CDR2 SVGAGI. J was trimmed by 0 bases and V by 4 bases; bases with no gene match: 9. CDR3 length equals 16 residues.

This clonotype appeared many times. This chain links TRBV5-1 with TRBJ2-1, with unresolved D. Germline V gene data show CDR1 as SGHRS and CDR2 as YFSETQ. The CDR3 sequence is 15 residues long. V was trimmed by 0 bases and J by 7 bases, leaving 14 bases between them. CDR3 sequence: CASSLGQLDRNEQFF. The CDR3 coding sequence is TGCGCCAGCAGCTTGGGGCAACTCGACCGGAATGAGCAGTTCTTC.

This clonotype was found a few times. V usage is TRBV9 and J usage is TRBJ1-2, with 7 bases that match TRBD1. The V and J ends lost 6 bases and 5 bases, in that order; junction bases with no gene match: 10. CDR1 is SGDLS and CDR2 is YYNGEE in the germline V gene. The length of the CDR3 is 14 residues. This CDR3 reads CASTEFDRVYGYTF. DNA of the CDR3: TGTGCCAGCACCGAATTCGACAGGGTATATGGCTACACCTTC.

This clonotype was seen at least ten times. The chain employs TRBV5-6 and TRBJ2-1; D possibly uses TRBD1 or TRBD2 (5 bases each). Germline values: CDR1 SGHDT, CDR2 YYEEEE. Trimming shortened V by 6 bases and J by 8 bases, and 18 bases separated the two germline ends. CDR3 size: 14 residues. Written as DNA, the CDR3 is TGTGCCAGCAACCTTCGGGACCCGCGGGATGAGCAGTTCTTC. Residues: CASNLRDPRDEQFF.

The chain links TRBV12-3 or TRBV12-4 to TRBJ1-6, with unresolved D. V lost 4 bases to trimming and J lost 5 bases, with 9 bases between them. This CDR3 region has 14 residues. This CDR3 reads CASSWSGDNSPLHF. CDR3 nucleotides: TGTGCCAGCAGTTGGTCTGGGGATAATTCACCCCTCCACTTT.

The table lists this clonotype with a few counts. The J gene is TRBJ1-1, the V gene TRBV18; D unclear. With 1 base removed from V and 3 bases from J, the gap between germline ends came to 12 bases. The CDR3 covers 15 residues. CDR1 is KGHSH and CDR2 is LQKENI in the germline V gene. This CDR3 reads CASSPQRSGDTEAFF. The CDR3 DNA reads TGTGCCAGCTCACCACAGAGGTCGGGCGACACTGAAGCTTTCTTT.

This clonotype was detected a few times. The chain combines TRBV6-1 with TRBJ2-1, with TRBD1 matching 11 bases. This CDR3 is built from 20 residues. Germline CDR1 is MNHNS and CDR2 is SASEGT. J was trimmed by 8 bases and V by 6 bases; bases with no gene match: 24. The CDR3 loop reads CASRRTSWTGGSRVHHEQFF. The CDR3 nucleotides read TGTGCCAGCAGACGTACGAGCTGGACAGGGGGCTCCAGAGTCCATCATGAGCAGTTCTTC.

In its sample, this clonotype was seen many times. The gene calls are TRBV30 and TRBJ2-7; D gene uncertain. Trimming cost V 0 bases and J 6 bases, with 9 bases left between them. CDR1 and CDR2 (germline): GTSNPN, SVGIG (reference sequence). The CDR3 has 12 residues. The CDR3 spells CAWSVTGIEQYF. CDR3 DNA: TGTGCCTGGAGTGTTACCGGCATCGAGCAGTACTTC.

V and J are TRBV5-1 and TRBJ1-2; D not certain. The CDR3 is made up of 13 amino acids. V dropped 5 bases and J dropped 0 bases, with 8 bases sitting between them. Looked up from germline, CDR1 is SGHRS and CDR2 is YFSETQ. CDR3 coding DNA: TGCGCCAGCAGGGAGCAAACTAACTATGGCTACACCTTC. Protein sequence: CASREQTNYGYTF.

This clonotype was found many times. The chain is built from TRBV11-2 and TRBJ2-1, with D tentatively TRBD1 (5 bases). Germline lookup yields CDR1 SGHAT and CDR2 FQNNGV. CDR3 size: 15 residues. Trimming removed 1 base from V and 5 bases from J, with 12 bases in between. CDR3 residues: CASSLVHRPNNEQFF. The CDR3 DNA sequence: TGTGCCAGCAGCTTAGTGCACAGGCCGAACAATGAGCAGTTCTTC. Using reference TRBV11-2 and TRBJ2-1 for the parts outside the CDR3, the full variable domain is EAGVAQSPRYKIIEKRQSVAFWCNPISGHATLYWYQQILGQGPKLLIQFQNNGVVDDSQLPKDRFSAERLKGVDSTLKIQPAKLEDSAVYLCASSLVHRPNNEQFFGPGTRLTVL.

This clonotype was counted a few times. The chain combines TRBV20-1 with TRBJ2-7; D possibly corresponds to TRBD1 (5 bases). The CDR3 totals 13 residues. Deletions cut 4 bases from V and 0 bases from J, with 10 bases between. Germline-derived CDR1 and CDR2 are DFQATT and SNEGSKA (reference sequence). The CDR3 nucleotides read TGCAGTGCTACCCACAGGAGCTCCTACGAGCAGTACTTC. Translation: CSATHRSSYEQYF.

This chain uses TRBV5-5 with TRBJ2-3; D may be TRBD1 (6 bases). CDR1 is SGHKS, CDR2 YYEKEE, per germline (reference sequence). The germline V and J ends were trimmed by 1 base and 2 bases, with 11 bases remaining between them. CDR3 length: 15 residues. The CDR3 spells CASSLLRGITDTQYF. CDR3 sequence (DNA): TGTGCCAGCAGCTTGCTTAGGGGGATCACAGATACGCAGTATTTT.

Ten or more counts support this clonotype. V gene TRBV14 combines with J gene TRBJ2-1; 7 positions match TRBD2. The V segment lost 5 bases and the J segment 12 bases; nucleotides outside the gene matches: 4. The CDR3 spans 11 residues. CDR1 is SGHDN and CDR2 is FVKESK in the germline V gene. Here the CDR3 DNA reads TGTGCCAGCAGCGACCTAGCGGCGCAGTTCTTC. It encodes CASSDLAAQFF.

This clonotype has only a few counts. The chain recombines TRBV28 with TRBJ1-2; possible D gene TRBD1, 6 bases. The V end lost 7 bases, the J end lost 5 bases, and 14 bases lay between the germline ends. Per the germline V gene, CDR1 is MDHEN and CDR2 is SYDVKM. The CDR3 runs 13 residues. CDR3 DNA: TGTGCCAGCACCCCACGAGGGGGATATGGCTACACCTTC. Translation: CASTPRGGYGYTF.